The 5 T cell receptor beta chains reported below all come from one sample, sequenced in a study of T-cell memory formation after mild COVID-19. Each CDR3 protein is one row after TCRdb ran MiXCR on the 5' RACE reads. The repertoire holds 90,000 to 120,000 distinct CDR3 sequences, with around 14% as singletons. Sequencing was performed on PBMCs or a T cell subset sorted from them (not recorded which). The receptors derive from a man younger than 35 who had mild COVID-19 (a few samples of this study predate the infection). Cell type and time point are not known.

The table lists this clonotype with a few counts. The V and J genes are TRBV3-1 and TRBJ2-5, with 11 nucleotides matching TRBD2. The CDR3 has 19 residues. The ends lost 0 bases at V and 2 bases at J; junction bases unmatched: 11. The germline V gene encodes CDR1 LGHDT and CDR2 YNNKEL (reference sequence). This CDR3 is CASSQDLGLAGGLQETQYF. CDR3 sequence (DNA): TGTGCCAGCAGCCAAGATCTCGGCCTAGCGGGGGGCCTTCAAGAGACCCAGTACTTC.

The chain couples TRBV6-6 to TRBJ1-3; 9 positions match TRBD1. Per the germline V gene, CDR1 is MNHNY and CDR2 is SVGAGI (reference sequence). Unmatched junction bases numbered 0, after V lost 8 bases and J lost 4 bases. CDR3 length: 12 residues. The CDR3 sequence: CASGTGGNTIYF. CDR3 coding DNA: TGTGCCAGCGGGACAGGGGGAAACACCATATATTTT.

The rearrangement links TRBV4-1 to TRBJ1-4; no reliable D call. This CDR3 has 12 amino acids. The ends were cut back, 2 bases at V and 5 bases at J, with 3 bases in the middle. The V gene's germline CDR1 is MGHRA and CDR2 YSYEKL. CDR3 loop: CASSQQNEKLFF. For the CDR3, the DNA is TGCGCCAGCAGCCAACAGAATGAAAAACTGTTTTTT.

Many counts were recorded for this clonotype. The chain has TRBV5-5 and TRBJ1-1; 9 bases fit TRBD1. The length of the CDR3 is 18 residues. With V trimmed by 0 bases and J by 0 bases, 9 bases remained unmatched. Per germline, CDR1 SGHKS and CDR2 YYEKEE (reference sequence). This CDR3 is CASSLGGWDRVVNTEAFF. The CDR3 coding sequence is TGTGCCAGCAGCTTGGGGGGTTGGGACAGGGTCGTGAACACTGAAGCTTTCTTT.

A few counts support this clonotype. The chain is built from TRBV20-1 and TRBJ2-7; the D is unclear. This CDR3 region has 12 residues. The germline V and J ends were trimmed by 6 bases and 3 bases, with 12 bases remaining between them. CDR1 and CDR2 (germline): DFQATT, SNEGSKA (reference sequence). The CDR3, as DNA: TGCAGTGCCACAGAGTCCGGCTACGAGCAGTACTTC. Translation: CSATESGYEQYF.